The rows below give T cell receptor beta chains drawn from one sample of a study of CD8 T cells in Susac syndrome. TCRdb reanalysed the immunoSEQ multiplex PCR reads using MiXCR and keeps one entry per CDR3 protein. Of 150,000 or so distinct CDR3 sequences in the sample, 90% to 95% were seen once. The specimen sequenced was CD4+ T cells from PBMCs. The receptors were sampled from a human donor in good health. CDR3s include the opening cysteine and the closing phenylalanine or tryptophan. The D gene is left open where the match is weak. Size tells how often a clone was seen (once, few, many) or the class of an expanded clone, and some rows leave it out.

v_call: TRBV10-3; j_call: TRBJ1-5; clone_size: -; d_call: -; cdr3_length: 14; cdr3_nt: TGTGCCATCAGTGCGGGTCCGAGCAATCAGCCCCAGCATTTT; cdr3_aa: CAISAGPSNQPQHF
v_call: TRBV14; j_call: TRBJ1-1; clone_size: -; d_call: TRBD1; cdr3_length: 16; cdr3_nt: TGTGCCAGCAGCCTAGGACAGGGGCTTGGGAACACTGAAGCTTTCTTT; cdr3_aa: CASSLGQGLGNTEAFF
v_call: TRBV6-5; j_call: TRBJ1-2; clone_size: once; d_call: TRBD1; cdr3_length: 14; cdr3_nt: TGTGCCAGCAGTTATGGGGGACAGCCCTATGGCTACACCTTC; cdr3_aa: CASSYGGQPYGYTF
v_call: TRBV5-1; j_call: TRBJ2-7; clone_size: -; d_call: -; cdr3_length: 15; cdr3_nt: TGCGCCAGCAGCTTGGTCCGGGACGGAGTAAAGGAGCAGTACTTC; cdr3_aa: CASSLVRDGVKEQYF
v_call: TRBV27; j_call: TRBJ1-1; clone_size: -; d_call: TRBD1; cdr3_length: 15; cdr3_nt: TGTGCCAGCAGTTTATCGGACAGGTGGACCACTGAAGCTTTCTTT; cdr3_aa: CASSLSDRWTTEAFF
v_call: TRBV6-2/TRBV6-3; j_call: TRBJ2-2; clone_size: -; d_call: TRBD1; cdr3_length: 15; cdr3_nt: TGTGCCAGCCGGAAGGGGACAGAGAACACCGGGGAGCTGTTTTTT; cdr3_aa: CASRKGTENTGELFF
v_call: TRBV2; j_call: TRBJ1-6; clone_size: -; d_call: -; cdr3_length: 12; cdr3_nt: TGTGCCTCTGGGCGGATTAATTCACCCCTCCACTTT; cdr3_aa: CASGRINSPLHF
v_call: TRBV7-9; j_call: TRBJ2-3; clone_size: -; d_call: -; cdr3_length: 13; cdr3_nt: TGTGCCAGCAGCGTGACGACTACAGATACGCAGTATTTT; cdr3_aa: CASSVTTTDTQYF
v_call: TRBV3-1; j_call: TRBJ1-5; clone_size: -; d_call: -; cdr3_length: 17; cdr3_nt: TGTGCCAGCAGCCAAGACTGGGGGGGACGGCTCAATCAGCCCCAGCATTTT; cdr3_aa: CASSQDWGGRLNQPQHF
v_call: TRBV3-1; j_call: TRBJ1-2; clone_size: -; d_call: TRBD1; cdr3_length: 15; cdr3_nt: TGTGCCAGCAGCCGAGACCTACAGGGGGCCTATGGCTACACCTTC; cdr3_aa: CASSRDLQGAYGYTF
v_call: TRBV5-1; j_call: TRBJ1-6; clone_size: -; d_call: TRBD1; cdr3_length: 15; cdr3_nt: TGCGCCAGCAGCCCTAGGACAGGGGATGTTTCACCCCTCCACTTT; cdr3_aa: CASSPRTGDVSPLHF
v_call: TRBV12-3/TRBV12-4; j_call: TRBJ2-2; clone_size: -; d_call: -; cdr3_length: 10; cdr3_nt: TGTGCCAGCATGGTTGGGGAGCTGTTTTTT; cdr3_aa: CASMVGELFF
v_call: TRBV6-4; j_call: TRBJ1-2; clone_size: -; d_call: -; cdr3_length: 15; cdr3_nt: TGTGCCAGCAGTGACTCGGCCCAGGGGAACTATGGCTACACCTTC; cdr3_aa: CASSDSAQGNYGYTF
v_call: TRBV5-1; j_call: TRBJ2-1; clone_size: -; d_call: -; cdr3_length: 15; cdr3_nt: TGCGCCAGCAGCTCATCCCCGGACACCTACAATGAGCAGTTCTTC; cdr3_aa: CASSSSPDTYNEQFF
v_call: TRBV30; j_call: TRBJ1-4; clone_size: -; d_call: -; cdr3_length: 16; cdr3_nt: TGTGCCTGGAGCTTCCGTGGGCGGAGGACTAATGAAAAACTGTTTTTT; cdr3_aa: CAWSFRGRRTNEKLFF
v_call: TRBV7-8; j_call: TRBJ1-5; clone_size: once; d_call: TRBD1; cdr3_length: 14; cdr3_nt: TGTGCCAGCAGCGACGACAGGGGGAATCAGCCCCAGCATTTT; cdr3_aa: CASSDDRGNQPQHF
v_call: TRBV7-2; j_call: TRBJ2-3; clone_size: -; d_call: -; cdr3_length: 13; cdr3_nt: TGTGCCAGCAGCACCGCGGCCTCAGATACGCAGTATTTT; cdr3_aa: CASSTAASDTQYF
v_call: TRBV19; j_call: TRBJ1-4; clone_size: once; d_call: -; cdr3_length: 14; cdr3_nt: TGTGCCAGTAAACCAGGGAGGAGGGATGAAAAACTGTTTTTT; cdr3_aa: CASKPGRRDEKLFF
v_call: TRBV7-3; j_call: TRBJ2-3; clone_size: few; d_call: -; cdr3_length: 15; cdr3_nt: TGTGCCAGCAGCTTATACGGGGGCCGCACAGATACGCAGTATTTT; cdr3_aa: CASSLYGGRTDTQYF
v_call: TRBV10-3; j_call: TRBJ1-1; clone_size: -; d_call: -; cdr3_length: 15; cdr3_nt: TGTGCCATCAGAGAGCGGGACCTCGCCTTGGCTGAAGCTTTCTTT; cdr3_aa: CAIRERDLALAEAFF
v_call: TRBV15; j_call: TRBJ2-5; clone_size: once; d_call: -; cdr3_length: 12; cdr3_nt: TGTGCCACGCGGGACAGACAAGAGACCCAGTACTTC; cdr3_aa: CATRDRQETQYF
v_call: TRBV7-9; j_call: TRBJ1-4; clone_size: -; d_call: TRBD1; cdr3_length: 15; cdr3_nt: TGTGCCAGCAGCTTAAGTGGAGGGGGCTTTGAAAAACTGTTTTTT; cdr3_aa: CASSLSGGGFEKLFF
v_call: TRBV7-2; j_call: TRBJ2-3; clone_size: -; d_call: -; cdr3_length: 15; cdr3_nt: TGTGCCAGCAGCCCAGACATGGGTGGTACAGATACGCAGTATTTT; cdr3_aa: CASSPDMGGTDTQYF
v_call: TRBV9; j_call: TRBJ1-2; clone_size: -; d_call: -; cdr3_length: 17; cdr3_nt: TGTGCCAGCAGCGTGGGGTGGTATCGGGGGGGTGGTAGTGGCTACACCTTC; cdr3_aa: CASSVGWYRGGGSGYTF
v_call: TRBV3-1; j_call: TRBJ1-4; clone_size: -; d_call: -; cdr3_length: 14; cdr3_nt: TGTGCCAGCAGCCAAGTAGGACGAAATGAAAAACTGTTTTTT; cdr3_aa: CASSQVGRNEKLFF
v_call: TRBV6-5; j_call: TRBJ2-5; clone_size: -; d_call: TRBD1; cdr3_length: 15; cdr3_nt: TGTGCCAGCAGTTACTCGGGGACAGGCCAAGAGACCCAGTACTTC; cdr3_aa: CASSYSGTGQETQYF
v_call: TRBV29-1; j_call: TRBJ2-7; clone_size: -; d_call: -; cdr3_length: 12; cdr3_nt: TGCAGCGCCCAAGTGGTCTCGGGCGAGCAGTACTTC; cdr3_aa: CSAQVVSGEQYF
v_call: TRBV20-1; j_call: TRBJ2-3; clone_size: -; d_call: -; cdr3_length: 14; cdr3_nt: TGCAGTGCTAGTGGGACCCTGAGCACAGATACGCAGTATTTT; cdr3_aa: CSASGTLSTDTQYF
v_call: TRBV20-1; j_call: TRBJ2-3; clone_size: -; d_call: -; cdr3_length: 14; cdr3_nt: TGCAGTGCTAGGGTCCTAGCATCCACAGATACGCAGTATTTT; cdr3_aa: CSARVLASTDTQYF